What follows are 19 T cell receptor beta chains derived from one specimen sequenced in a study of cytomegalovirus exposure and HLA in healthy donors. Sequencing used immunoSEQ multiplex PCR; TCRdb keeps in-frame clones, though not all of them. The sample comprises about 130,000 clones, 70% to 85% of which are singletons, and about 32% rests with the top ten. Sequencing was carried out using PBMCs. All receptors derive from a man aged 30 to 39 in good health and CMV-seropositive.

This sequence joins TRBV30 and TRBJ1-3; 7 nucleotides match TRBD1. Germline V CDR1 and CDR2: GTSNPN, SVGIG (reference sequence). The CDR3 is made up of 15 amino acids. Trimming removed 3 bases from V and 4 bases from J; junction bases left unmatched: 9. As DNA, the CDR3 is TGTGCCTGGAGCTTCAAGACAGGGAGCGGAAACACCATATATTTT. This encodes CAWSFKTGSGNTIYF.

The chain joins TRBV28 to TRBJ1-2, with D possibly matching TRBD1 (6 bases). The ends were cut back, 1 base at V and 7 bases at J, with 13 bases in the middle. CDR3 length equals 14 residues. Germline CDR1 reads MDHEN; CDR2 reads SYDVKM. The CDR3 bases are TGTGCCAGCAGTTTATACGCAGGGGCGCGTGGCTACACCTTC. Encoded protein: CASSLYAGARGYTF.

The chain links TRBV2 to TRBJ2-3; no firm D call. Trimming stripped 6 bases from V and 3 bases from J, with 4 bases between. This CDR3 spans 11 amino acids. In germline, CDR1 is SNHLY, CDR2 FYNNEI. The CDR3 DNA follows: TGTGCCAGCAGCCAGACAGATACGCAGTATTTT. Its protein is CASSQTDTQYF.

The rearrangement links TRBV19 to TRBJ2-7; 15 positions match TRBD2. The CDR3 consists of 17 residues. J lost 3 bases, V lost 8 bases, and 11 bases had no gene match. Germline values: CDR1 LNHDA, CDR2 SQIVND (reference sequence). CDR3 DNA sequence: TGTGCCAGTTCCCGGACTAGCGGGAGGGATATAGGCTACGAGCAGTACTTC. Its translation is CASSRTSGRDIGYEQYF.

The chain combines TRBV2 with TRBJ2-2; TRBD2 matches 14 bases. V gave up 7 bases and J gave up 6 bases; unmatched junction bases: 10. CDR3 length: 17 residues. In germline, CDR1 is SNHLY, CDR2 FYNNEI. The CDR3 loop reads CASIRLAGGPDAGELFF. The CDR3 bases are TGTGCCAGCATTCGACTAGCGGGAGGGCCCGATGCCGGGGAGCTGTTTTTT.

This clone has a single count. The rearrangement joins TRBV25-1 to TRBJ2-7, with 9 bases identical to TRBD1. Trimming at V came to 6 bases and at J to 4 bases, leaving 4 bases not matched to a gene. Germline-derived CDR1 and CDR2 are MGHDK and SYGVNS. The CDR3 contains 13 residues. CDR3 sequence reads: CASRGTGSYEQYF. For the CDR3, the DNA is TGTGCCAGCAGGGGGACAGGGTCGTACGAGCAGTACTTC.

This chain joins TRBV5-1 and TRBJ2-3; the match to TRBD2 covers 8 bases. The CDR3 spans 15 residues. Trimming at V came to 0 bases and at J to 4 bases, leaving 4 bases not matched to a gene. Germline V gives CDR1 SGHRS, CDR2 YFSETQ. The CDR3 DNA follows: TGCGCCAGCAGCTTGGCAGCGGGAGTTGCAGATACGCAGTATTTT. It encodes CASSLAAGVADTQYF.

This clone appeared once. The V and J genes are TRBV5-6 and TRBJ1-2; 7 positions agree with TRBD1. Germline values: CDR1 SGHDT, CDR2 YYEEEE. The CDR3 is made up of 13 amino acids. After removal of 4 bases from V and 7 bases from J, the junction contained 7 bases not matched to a gene. The CDR3 nucleotides are TGTGCCAGCAGCGATATGACAGGGAGTGGCTACACCTTC. It yields the protein CASSDMTGSGYTF.

The chain recombines TRBV7-6 with TRBJ1-2; possible D gene TRBD1, 5 bases. The V gene's germline CDR1 is SGHVS and CDR2 FNYEAQ. V was clipped by 5 bases and J by 4 bases, with 14 bases between them. This CDR3 is 14 amino acids long. The CDR3 sequence is CASSPRQSFYGYTF. As DNA, the CDR3 is TGTGCCAGCAGCCCCCGACAGAGTTTCTATGGCTACACCTTC.

This sequence joins TRBV10-3 and TRBJ1-5; 9 positions agree with TRBD1. The junction had 6 bases not matched to a gene; V was cut back by 0 bases and J by 6 bases. This CDR3 has 16 amino acids. CDR1 and CDR2 (germline): ENHRY, SYGVKD. CDR3 coding DNA: TGTGCCATCAGTGAGTCAATAACAGGGGGCAGTCAGCCCCAGCATTTT. Its protein is CAISESITGGSQPQHF.

The chain combines TRBV12-5 with TRBJ2-2, with 8 nucleotides matching TRBD2. Germline lookup yields CDR1 LGHNT and CDR2 FRNRAP. The V gene end was trimmed by 9 bases and the J gene end by 6 bases; junction bases not matched to a gene: 15. The length of the CDR3 is 16 residues. CDR3 in amino acids: CASTQPGLEKAGELFF. As DNA, the CDR3 is TGTGCTAGCACCCAACCGGGACTAGAAAAAGCCGGGGAGCTGTTTTTT.

The gene calls are TRBV29-1 and TRBJ2-7; D gene uncertain. V lost 4 bases to trimming and J lost 2 bases, with 15 bases between them. The CDR3 loop spans 14 amino acids. Germline lookup yields CDR1 SQVTM and CDR2 ANQGSEA. In DNA form, the CDR3 reads TGCAGCGTTGTCCCCCGGCCAGGTGCCTACGAGCAGTACTTC. This translates into CSVVPRPGAYEQYF.

This chain uses TRBV5-1 with TRBJ2-7, with TRBD2 matching 11 bases. This CDR3 region has 15 residues. The V segment lost 5 bases and the J segment 1 base; nucleotides outside the gene matches: 5. Germline CDR1 is SGHRS and CDR2 is YFSETQ. The DNA for the CDR3 is TGCGCCAGCAGTCACACTAGCGGGGGTTCCTACGAGCAGTACTTC. It encodes CASSHTSGGSYEQYF.

This clone was seen a few times. DNA of the CDR3: TGCGCCAGCAGCTGGGGGACAGTACACCGAGAGACCCAGTACTTC. Translation gives CASSWGTVHRETQYF. The chain joins TRBV5-1 to TRBJ2-5; TRBD1 matches 7 bases. Germline values: CDR1 SGHRS, CDR2 YFSETQ. J lost 4 bases, V lost 3 bases, and 9 bases had no gene match. This CDR3 comprises 15 residues.

This clone has just one count. This chain uses TRBV5-1 with TRBJ2-3; 7 bases agree with TRBD2. Germline V gene sequence: CDR1 SGHRS, CDR2 YFSETQ. Unmatched junction bases numbered 4, after V lost 4 bases and J lost 2 bases. The CDR3 runs to 14 residues. The CDR3 reads CASSQTSITDTQYF. The CDR3 DNA sequence: TGCGCCAGCAGCCAGACTAGCATCACAGATACGCAGTATTTT.

J is TRBJ2-1 and V is TRBV15; no firm D call. V lost 0 bases to trimming and J lost 5 bases, with 8 bases between them. Germline CDR1 LNHNV, CDR2 YYDKDF (reference sequence). The CDR3 length is 14 residues. The CDR3 loop is CATSRDLVDNEQFF. Here the CDR3 DNA reads TGTGCCACCAGCAGAGATTTAGTGGACAATGAGCAGTTCTTC. The full variable domain, completed using reference TRBV15 and TRBJ2-1, is DAMVIQNPRYQVTQFGKPVTLSCSQTLNHNVMYWYQQKSSQAPKLLFHYYDKDFNNEADTPDNFQSRRPNTSFCFLDIRSPGLGDTAMYLCATSRDLVDNEQFFGPGTRLTVL.

This clone showed up just once. V usage is TRBV5-1 and J usage is TRBJ2-3, with TRBD2 matching 9 bases. CDR1 and CDR2 from the germline V gene are SGHRS and YFSETQ. This CDR3 spans 17 amino acids. The junction had 7 bases not matched to a gene; V was cut back by 2 bases and J by 0 bases. CDR3 sequence: CASSLSASGASTDTQYF. The CDR3 DNA reads TGCGCCAGCAGCTTAAGTGCTAGCGGGGCTAGCACAGATACGCAGTATTTT.

This chain uses TRBV15 with TRBJ1-4; maybe TRBD1 (5 bases). CDR1 LNHNV and CDR2 YYDKDF come from the germline V gene (reference sequence). V gave up 7 bases and J gave up 4 bases, with 10 bases separating them. This CDR3 comprises 13 residues. The DNA for the CDR3 is TGTGCCACCAAGGACATTCGTAATGAAAAACTGTTTTTT. Amino acid sequence: CATKDIRNEKLFF.

V and J are TRBV2 and TRBJ2-5, with D possibly matching TRBD2 (6 bases). Germline V gives CDR1 SNHLY, CDR2 FYNNEI. The CDR3 sequence is 13 residues long. V lost 6 bases and J lost 1, with 9 bases in between. CDR3 nucleotides: TGTGCCAGCAGGCTAGCGATCCAAGAGACCCAGTACTTC. Amino acid sequence: CASRLAIQETQYF.